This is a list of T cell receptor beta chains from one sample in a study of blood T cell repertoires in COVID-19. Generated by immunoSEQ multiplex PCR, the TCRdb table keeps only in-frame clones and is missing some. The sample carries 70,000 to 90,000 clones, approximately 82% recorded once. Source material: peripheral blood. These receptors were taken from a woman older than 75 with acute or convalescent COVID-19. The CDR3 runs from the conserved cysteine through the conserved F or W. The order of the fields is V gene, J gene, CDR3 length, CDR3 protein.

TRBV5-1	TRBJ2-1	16	CASSLEGSGRANEQFF
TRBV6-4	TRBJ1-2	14	CASSPGHQTRGYTF
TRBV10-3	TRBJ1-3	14	CAIGAGADGNTIYF
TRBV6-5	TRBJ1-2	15	CASTPREGPNYGYTF
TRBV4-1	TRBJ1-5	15	CASSEQIYSNQPQHF
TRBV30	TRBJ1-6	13	CAWRGGNNSPLHF
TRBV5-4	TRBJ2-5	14	CASGRGGYQETQYF
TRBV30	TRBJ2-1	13	CAWDGREGDRQFF
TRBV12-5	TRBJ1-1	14	CASGLGTGLTEAFF
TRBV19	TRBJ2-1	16	CASSITRGLSHNEQFF
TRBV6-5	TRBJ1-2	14	CASIEPGQLAGYTF
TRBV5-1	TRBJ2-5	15	CASRPTPGRQETQYF
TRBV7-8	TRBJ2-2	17	CASSPSALRQGFGELFF
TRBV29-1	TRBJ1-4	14	CSVVEGSTNEKLFF
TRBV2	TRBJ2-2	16	CASSVRLAADSGELFF
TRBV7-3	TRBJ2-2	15	CASRIDRRDTGELFF
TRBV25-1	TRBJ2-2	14	CASSDARSTGELFF
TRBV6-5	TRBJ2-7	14	CASSSYRGSYEQYF
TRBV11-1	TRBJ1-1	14	CASSLVRGNTEAFF
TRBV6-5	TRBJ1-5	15	CASSSNGQGNQPQHF
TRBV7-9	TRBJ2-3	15	CASSYRGGGLDTQYF
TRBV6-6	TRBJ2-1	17	CASSHFSGTDTYNEQFF
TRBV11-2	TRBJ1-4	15	CASSLEGTTNEKLFF
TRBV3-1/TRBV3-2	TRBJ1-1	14	CASSHNPRYTEAFF
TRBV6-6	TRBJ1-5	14	CASSTGTGGQPQHF
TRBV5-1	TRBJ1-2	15	CASSIQGGADYGYTF
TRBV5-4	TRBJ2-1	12	CASSKPAGEQFF
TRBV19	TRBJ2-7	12	CASSIQGGSVYF